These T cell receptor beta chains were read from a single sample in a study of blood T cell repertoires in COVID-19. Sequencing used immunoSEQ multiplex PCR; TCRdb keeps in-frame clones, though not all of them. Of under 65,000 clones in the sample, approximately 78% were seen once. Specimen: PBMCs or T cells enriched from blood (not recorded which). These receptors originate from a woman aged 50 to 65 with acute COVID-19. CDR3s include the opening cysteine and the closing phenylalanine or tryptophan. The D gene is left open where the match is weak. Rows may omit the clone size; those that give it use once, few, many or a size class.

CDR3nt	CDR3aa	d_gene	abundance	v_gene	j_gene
TGTGCCAGCAACCCGAACAGGGAAGGGGTTAATGGCTACACCTTC	CASNPNREGVNGYTF	NA	few	TRBV7-2	TRBJ1-2
TGTGCCAGCAGTTTGCCAGGGGGTTCCATGACTTACGAGCAGTACTTC	CASSLPGGSMTYEQYF	TRBD1	NA	TRBV28	TRBJ2-7
TGTGCCAGCAGCGTAGGAGGTGTTACAGATACGCAGTATTTT	CASSVGGVTDTQYF	NA	NA	TRBV9	TRBJ2-3
TGTGCCAGCAGCTTAGGTCGACAGAACTATGGCTACACCTTC	CASSLGRQNYGYTF	NA	NA	TRBV11-2	TRBJ1-2
TGTGCCAGCAGGGCCGACAGGGATTTGACCTACGAGCAGTACTTC	CASRADRDLTYEQYF	TRBD1	NA	TRBV6-5	TRBJ2-7
TGTGCCAGCAGCTTAGAAGCTGGTGGCTATGGCTACACCTTC	CASSLEAGGYGYTF	NA	NA	TRBV7-9	TRBJ1-2
TGTGCCAGCAGCTTAGGAGGGTGGGGACTAGCGGGGAAGAGCACAGATACGCAGTATTTT	CASSLGGWGLAGKSTDTQYF	TRBD2	NA	TRBV13	TRBJ2-3
TGCGCCAGCAGCTTGGGCCAGGTGGTCACTGAAGCTTTCTTT	CASSLGQVVTEAFF	NA	NA	TRBV5-1	TRBJ1-1
TGTGCCAGCAGTGTTCGATCGGGAGGGATGAACACTGAAGCTTTCTTT	CASSVRSGGMNTEAFF	NA	NA	TRBV28	TRBJ1-1
TGTGCCAGCAGCTCGGGACAGGGGGGGACGTTCTTC	CASSSGQGGTFF	TRBD1	NA	TRBV13	TRBJ2-1
TGTGCCAGCAGAACCGGGAGGGATAGGGAGCCCCAGCATTTT	CASRTGRDREPQHF	NA	NA	TRBV27	TRBJ1-5
TGTGCCCTTGGGGGGAACAGGGGAGAAAAACTGTTTTTT	CALGGNRGEKLFF	TRBD1	NA	TRBV28	TRBJ1-4
TGTGCTAGTGGTTTGGTAAGGACAGGGTCCCACGAGCAGTACTTC	CASGLVRTGSHEQYF	TRBD1	once	TRBV12-5	TRBJ2-7
TGTGCCTGGAGAGGGGGCGGGAATCAGCCCCAGCATTTT	CAWRGGGNQPQHF	TRBD1	NA	TRBV30	TRBJ1-5
TGTGCCAGCAGTCACCCACCACGGGCCTACGAGCAGTACTTC	CASSHPPRAYEQYF	NA	NA	TRBV6-5	TRBJ2-7
TGCGCCAGCAGCTTGGGGGCAGGAACGAACACTGAAGCTTTCTTT	CASSLGAGTNTEAFF	NA	NA	TRBV5-1	TRBJ1-1
TGTGCCAGTAGGGGACAGGGCCAAACCGGGGAGCTGTTTTTT	CASRGQGQTGELFF	TRBD1	few	TRBV19	TRBJ2-2
TGTGCCAGCAGCCTGCAACAGGGGATGAGGTATGGCTACACCTTC	CASSLQQGMRYGYTF	TRBD1	NA	TRBV28	TRBJ1-2
TGTGCCAGCAGCATGACAGGGGGCTCTGGAAACACCATATATTTT	CASSMTGGSGNTIYF	TRBD1	NA	TRBV5-6	TRBJ1-3
TGTGCCAGCAGCTTGCCCCGGGGACAGGGCTCCTACGAGCAGTACTTC	CASSLPRGQGSYEQYF	TRBD1	few	TRBV5-6	TRBJ2-7
TGTGCCACCAGTGATGCAGGGGGTCTGAGTAGGTACTTC	CATSDAGGLSRYF	TRBD1	NA	TRBV24-1	TRBJ2-5
TGTGCCAGCAGCTTAGCGGGAAGCGGGACCCAGTACTTC	CASSLAGSGTQYF	NA	NA	TRBV7-2	TRBJ2-5
TGTGCCAGCAGCGTAGCTACCCGAGTTTCTAACTATGGCTACACCTTC	CASSVATRVSNYGYTF	NA	NA	TRBV9	TRBJ1-2
TGTGCCAGCAGCCCTCAGGGAGGGGATGACTATGGCTACACCTTC	CASSPQGGDDYGYTF	NA	NA	TRBV5-4	TRBJ1-2
TGCGCCAGCAGCTTGGAAGAGGGTGGAAGCAATCAGCCCCAGCATTTT	CASSLEEGGSNQPQHF	NA	NA	TRBV5-1	TRBJ1-5
TGTGCCAGCAGTTTGAATAGCGGGGTTACAGATACGCAGTATTTT	CASSLNSGVTDTQYF	TRBD2	NA	TRBV28	TRBJ2-3
TGTGCCATCAGTGAGGGGACAGGTCCGTACACTGAAGCTTTCTTT	CAISEGTGPYTEAFF	TRBD1	NA	TRBV10-3	TRBJ1-1
TGTGCCAGCAGTTTATTGGGCGTCCATAATTCACCCCTCCACTTT	CASSLLGVHNSPLHF	NA	NA	TRBV28	TRBJ1-6
TGTGCCAGCAGTTCAGTGTCTTACGAGCAGTACTTC	CASSSVSYEQYF	NA	NA	TRBV6-6	TRBJ2-7
TGTGCCAGCAGCCTTCCCGGGACAGGAGCCTACGAGCAGTACTTC	CASSLPGTGAYEQYF	TRBD1	NA	TRBV28	TRBJ2-7
TGTGCCAGCAGCCCGCCAGGGCAGAACACTGAAGCTTTCTTT	CASSPPGQNTEAFF	NA	NA	TRBV14	TRBJ1-1
TGTGCCAGCAGCGCCGGGACTCTCTATGGCTACACCTTC	CASSAGTLYGYTF	NA	NA	TRBV7-9	TRBJ1-2
TGTGCCAGGGGAGCGGGGGGCGCTAGCACAGATACGCAGTATTTT	CARGAGGASTDTQYF	TRBD2	NA	TRBV2	TRBJ2-3
TGTGCCAGCAGCTTAATGGTGCGCGGGGAGCTGTTTTTT	CASSLMVRGELFF	NA	NA	TRBV13	TRBJ2-2
TGTGCCCGGGGACGGGAGTCCCGCACAGATACGCAGTATTTT	CARGRESRTDTQYF	NA	NA	TRBV2	TRBJ2-3
TGTGCCAGCAGTTACTTGGGGACAGGGGCTTTAGGAGCTTTCTTT	CASSYLGTGALGAFF	TRBD1	NA	TRBV6-5	TRBJ1-1
TGTGCCAGCCTACATCCGGACAGGGGAAATAATTCACCCCTCCACTTT	CASLHPDRGNNSPLHF	TRBD1	once	TRBV6-6	TRBJ1-6
TGTGCCAGCAGCTTGGGACAGAAGACCTACGAGCAGTACTTC	CASSLGQKTYEQYF	NA	NA	TRBV5-6	TRBJ2-7
TGTGCCAGCAGCTCGCCTAGCAACACCGGGGAGCTGTTTTTT	CASSSPSNTGELFF	NA	NA	TRBV11-2	TRBJ2-2
TGCGCCAGCAGCGGGCAGTCCATGAACACTGAAGCTTTCTTT	CASSGQSMNTEAFF	NA	NA	TRBV5-1	TRBJ1-1
TGTGCCAGCACCATACAGGGGTCTGGAAACACCATATATTTT	CASTIQGSGNTIYF	TRBD1	few	TRBV7-9	TRBJ1-3
TGTGCCAGCAGCCCGACGGGGTCCTCAGGGGATGAGCAGTTCTTC	CASSPTGSSGDEQFF	NA	NA	TRBV7-3	TRBJ2-1
TGCGCCAGCAGCTTGGGAGGATCCTTTAACTACGGGGAGCTGTTTTTT	CASSLGGSFNYGELFF	NA	NA	TRBV5-1	TRBJ2-2
TGTGCCAGCAGCTCCCCCCCCGGCGGGGGGCCTCAAGAGACCCAGTACTTC	CASSSPPGGGPQETQYF	TRBD2	NA	TRBV11-3	TRBJ2-5
TGCGCCAGCAGTGATGGGGGACAGGGAAGTGAAAAACTGTTTTTT	CASSDGGQGSEKLFF	TRBD1	NA	TRBV10-1	TRBJ1-4
TGCGCCAGCAGCCAACTATCAGGGGATATGGATAACACTGAAGCTTTCTTT	CASSQLSGDMDNTEAFF	NA	NA	TRBV4-1	TRBJ1-1
TGTGCCAGCTCACTCGGACTAGCTGAAGAGACCCAGTACTTC	CASSLGLAEETQYF	TRBD2	NA	TRBV18	TRBJ2-5
TGTGCCAGCGCGACAGGGTACAATGAGCAGTTCTTC	CASATGYNEQFF	TRBD1	NA	TRBV3-1/TRBV3-2	TRBJ2-1
TGTGCCAGCAGAGGGACAGCACTCACTGAAGCTTTCTTT	CASRGTALTEAFF	TRBD1	NA	TRBV6-5	TRBJ1-1
TGCAGCGTGGGGGAGGTAGGCCAGCCCCAGCATTTT	CSVGEVGQPQHF	NA	once	TRBV29-1	TRBJ1-5
TGTGCCAGTAGTACCCGACAGATCTACACTAACACTGAAGCTTTCTTT	CASSTRQIYTNTEAFF	NA	NA	TRBV19	TRBJ1-1
TGTGCCAGCAGCCCAGCCGGGACTAGCGCACAAGAGACCCAGTACTTC	CASSPAGTSAQETQYF	TRBD2	NA	TRBV5-4	TRBJ2-5
TGTGCCAGCAGTCCCCCCCCCGGTGGCTACACCTTC	CASSPPPGGYTF	NA	NA	TRBV2	TRBJ1-2